This T cell receptor beta chain was recovered during a study of T cells after yellow fever vaccination. Study-level points and caveats: CD4 and CD8 compartments shared a small share of clonotypes.

This clonotype was seen a few times. Its target is not known. Each CDR3 protein gets one entry after TCRdb re-called the 5' RACE reads with MiXCR. The table has about 350,000 distinct CDR3 sequences, around 12% seen once; the top ten hold 2.5% to 4%. The CDR3 spans 13 residues. Per the germline V gene, CDR1 is SGHRS and CDR2 is YFSETQ. Trimming removed 1 base at V and 2 bases at J, with 5 bases between. This receptor was identified in a young man who received the YFV17D yellow fever vaccine. V and J are TRBV5-1 and TRBJ2-3; D uncertain. The source was CD4+ T cells sorted from PBMCs, collected 15 days after the yellow fever booster vaccination. The CDR3: CASSLFNTDTQYF. In nucleotides, the CDR3 is TGCGCCAGCAGCTTGTTTAACACAGATACGCAGTATTTT.